This T cell receptor (beta chain) was captured by sequencing in a study of siplizumab effects on memory and regulatory T cells. With 5 bases clipped from V and 3 bases from J, the junction kept 14 bases outside the gene matches. The CDR3 consists of 17 residues. Germline assignment: CDR1 SGHTA and CDR2 FQGNSA. General study findings and limits: The majority of clones, roughly 75-96% of proliferating CD4+ or CD8+ clones, lacked an assignable naive or memory phenotype. Mappable alloreactive CD4+ clones averaged around 71% Treg-derived with siplizumab versus about 27% in controls.

On this clone: The antigen is undetermined.

Libraries were prepared by immunoSEQ multiplex PCR; TCRdb keeps only in-frame clonotypes and omits some of them. The table lists 100,000 or so clones, 94% of them singletons. This TCR came from a human donor in good health. This chain joins TRBV7-2 and TRBJ2-5; 8 positions agree with TRBD2. Sequencing used non-Treg CD4+ T cells sorted from blood. CDR3 nucleotide sequence: TGTGCCAGCAGCGCCAAGCGGGACACTAGCGGAAAAGAGACCCAGTACTTC. It specifies CASSAKRDTSGKETQYF.